This T cell receptor (beta chain) stems from a study of blood T cell repertoires in COVID-19. This table comes from immunoSEQ multiplex PCR, and its TCRdb copy is limited to in-frame clones, with some not included. The sample holds 96,000 or so clones, around 81% seen once. CDR3 length: 15 residues. Germline CDR1 MNHEY, CDR2 SVGAGI. V was clipped by 4 bases and J by 3 bases; unmatched bases: 1. This TCR was recovered from a man older than 75 with COVID-19, enrolled during active disease. Sequencing was performed on peripheral blood. The chain recombines TRBV6-5 with TRBJ2-1; 12 positions match TRBD2. For the CDR3, the DNA is TGTGCCAGCAGTTTACTAGCGGGGGGCTACAATGAGCAGTTCTTC. This sequence encodes CASSLLAGGYNEQFF.